The T cell receptor beta chain described here comes from a study of regulatory T cells in long-lasting Graves disease. Findings and caveats of the study: Accuracy might have suffered from few samples.

This clonotype was found many times. The antigen remains undetermined. Arm-PCR with iRepertoire HTBI primers amplified the CDR3 regions for these TCR beta libraries. TCRdb reprocessed the multiplex PCR reads with MiXCR, giving one entry per CDR3 protein. Of 550,000 to 600,000 distinct CDR3 sequences listed, 16% are singletons. The time point was: newly diagnosed GD, antithyroid drugs for less than 3 months. Following extraction of RNA from PBMCs, that RNA was used to make the TCR library. Germline V gene lookup returns CDR1 SEHNR and CDR2 FQNEAQ (reference sequence). V lost 5 bases to trimming and J lost 0 bases, with 5 bases between them. This CDR3 has 12 residues. These data were likewise used in another study, on T cells in Graves' hyperthyroidism and ophthalmopathy. That paper notes: Stable hyperthyroidism was separated from ophthalmopathy by a model based on 13 V-J features.

The chain has TRBV7-9 and TRBJ2-7; D is unresolved. Material: peripheral blood mononuclear cells (PBMCs), obtained at new diagnosis, from a patient treated with antithyroid drugs. This clonotype was sampled from a man aged 18 to 30 with Graves disease. CDR3 nucleotides: TGTGCCAGCAGCGCTCTCTCCTACGAGCAGTACTTC. Amino acids: CASSALSYEQYF.